What follows are 21 T cell receptor beta chains derived from one specimen sequenced in a study of monozygotic twins with inflammatory bowel disease. TCRdb re-called the 5' RACE reads and catalogs CDR3 proteins one per entry, DNA excluded. Its table records about 440,000 distinct CDR3 sequences. The material sequenced was blood. Receptors were obtained from a human donor with ulcerative colitis or Crohn's disease, or a healthy co-twin of an affected twin (not recorded which).

The chain carries TRBV7-9 and TRBJ2-1; TCRdb selects TRBD2, and the lack of DNA leaves this call unchecked. CDR1 SEHNR and CDR2 FQNEAQ come from the germline V gene (reference sequence). The CDR3 length is 16 residues. Here the CDR3 reads CASSSTLAGANNEQFF.

The V call is TRBV10-3, the J call TRBJ2-5. Germline loops: CDR1 ENHRY, CDR2 SYGVKD. This CDR3 has 13 amino acids. The CDR3 reads CAISSTYQETQYF.

V and J are TRBV7-2 and TRBJ2-3. CDR1 is SGHTA and CDR2 is FQGNSA in the germline V gene. The CDR3 spans 14 residues. The CDR3 loop reads CASSLSRTTDTQYF.

V is TRBV7-2 and J is TRBJ1-3. The CDR3 spans 11 residues. Per the germline V gene, CDR1 is SGHTA and CDR2 is FQGNSA. The CDR3 loop is CASSFIQSLYF.

The gene calls are TRBV29-1 and TRBJ1-1; TCRdb outputs TRBD1, but without DNA this stays unchecked. This CDR3 has 14 amino acids. CDR1 is SQVTM, CDR2 ANQGSEA, per germline. The CDR3 protein is CSALRTFGSTEAFF.

V gene TRBV10-3 combines with J gene TRBJ1-5. The CDR3 is 13 amino acids. CDR1 and CDR2 from the germline V gene are ENHRY and SYGVKD. The CDR3 spells CAISENPYEPQHF.

V is TRBV11-3 and J is TRBJ1-1; TCRdb calls TRBD1, which cannot be checked without DNA. Germline V CDR1 and CDR2: SGHNT, YENEEA. The CDR3 is 13 amino acids. The CDR3 spells CASSLGVRTEAFF.

The chain has TRBV18 and TRBJ2-7. The CDR3 runs 12 residues. Germline CDR1 is KGHSH and CDR2 is LQKENI. The CDR3 spells CASSQGIYEQYF.

The rearrangement joins TRBV12-3 or TRBV12-4 to TRBJ2-2; TCRdb outputs TRBD1, but without DNA this stays unchecked. The CDR3 runs to 16 residues. Here the CDR3 reads CASSLGTDLNTGELFF.

The chain has TRBV5-1 and TRBJ2-7; TCRdb calls TRBD2, which cannot be checked without DNA. The CDR3 totals 14 residues. CDR1 SGHRS and CDR2 YFSETQ come from the germline V gene. CDR3 residues: CASSPGLMTYEQYF.

This chain joins TRBV12-3 or TRBV12-4 and TRBJ2-6. The CDR3 consists of 15 residues. CDR3 amino acids: CASSPQGSGANVLTF.

This rearrangement joins TRBV7-2 to TRBJ1-2; TCRdb indicates TRBD1, and absent DNA this call remains unverified. This CDR3 spans 22 amino acids. CDR1 is SGHTA and CDR2 is FQGNSA in the germline V gene. CDR3 protein: CASSLLFNLQGSFSNTNYGYTF.

The V call is TRBV12-3 or TRBV12-4, the J call TRBJ2-4; TCRdb's D call of TRBD2 is untestable without DNA. There are 14 residues in the CDR3. CDR3 sequence reads: CASSSGIAKNIQYF.

The rearrangement uses TRBV15 and TRBJ2-2. From germline, CDR1 is LNHNV and CDR2 YYDKDF (reference sequence). The CDR3 has 14 amino acids. The CDR3 reads CATSRDYLSGELFF.

This chain connects TRBV29-1 to TRBJ1-2; TCRdb proposes TRBD1, but this gene call is untestable without DNA. The CDR3 totals 14 residues. Germline values: CDR1 SQVTM, CDR2 ANQGSEA. The CDR3 region is CSVNTRTGGYGYTF.

The chain links TRBV18 to TRBJ2-2; with no DNA, the TCRdb D assignment of TRBD1 cannot be verified. CDR3 length: 17 residues. Germline CDR1 and CDR2: KGHSH and LQKENI. The CDR3 sequence is CASSPPSLGSQTGELFF.

J is TRBJ2-7 and V is TRBV6-5; TCRdb names TRBD1, which stays unverified in the absence of DNA. Germline-derived CDR1 and CDR2 are MNHEY and SVGAGI. The CDR3 is 13 amino acids. CDR3 protein: CASLDRSSYEQYF.

The V call is TRBV15, the J call TRBJ1-2. Germline V lookup: CDR1 LNHNV, CDR2 YYDKDF (reference sequence). This CDR3 has 15 amino acids. CDR3 sequence: CATSRESGMSYGYTF.

V is TRBV6-1 and J is TRBJ1-3. Germline CDR1 and CDR2: MNHNS and SASEGT. The CDR3 covers 15 residues. CDR3 region: CASSEEDSSGNTIYF.

V gene TRBV7-8 combines with J gene TRBJ2-5; TCRdb calls TRBD2, which cannot be checked without DNA. The CDR3 is 17 amino acids. Germline V CDR1 and CDR2: SGHVS, FQNEAQ. This chain's CDR3 is CASSSIQTRGVRETQYF.

This chain uses TRBV12-3 or TRBV12-4 with TRBJ2-7; checking the TCRdb D call of TRBD1 is not possible without DNA. The CDR3 runs to 14 residues. This chain's CDR3 is CASSQGQGTYEQYF.